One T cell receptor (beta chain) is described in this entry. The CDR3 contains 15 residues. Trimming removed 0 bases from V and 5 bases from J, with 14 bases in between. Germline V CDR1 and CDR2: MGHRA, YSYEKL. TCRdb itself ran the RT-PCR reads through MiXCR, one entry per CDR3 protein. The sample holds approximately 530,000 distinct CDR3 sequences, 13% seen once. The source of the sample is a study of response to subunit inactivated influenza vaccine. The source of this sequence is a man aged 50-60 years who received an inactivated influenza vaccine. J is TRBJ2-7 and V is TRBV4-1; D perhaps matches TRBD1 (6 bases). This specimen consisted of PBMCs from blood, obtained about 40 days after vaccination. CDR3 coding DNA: TGCGCCAGCAGCCAAGAAGGGGCAGGGGTAAACGAGCAGTACTTC. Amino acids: CASSQEGAGVNEQYF.